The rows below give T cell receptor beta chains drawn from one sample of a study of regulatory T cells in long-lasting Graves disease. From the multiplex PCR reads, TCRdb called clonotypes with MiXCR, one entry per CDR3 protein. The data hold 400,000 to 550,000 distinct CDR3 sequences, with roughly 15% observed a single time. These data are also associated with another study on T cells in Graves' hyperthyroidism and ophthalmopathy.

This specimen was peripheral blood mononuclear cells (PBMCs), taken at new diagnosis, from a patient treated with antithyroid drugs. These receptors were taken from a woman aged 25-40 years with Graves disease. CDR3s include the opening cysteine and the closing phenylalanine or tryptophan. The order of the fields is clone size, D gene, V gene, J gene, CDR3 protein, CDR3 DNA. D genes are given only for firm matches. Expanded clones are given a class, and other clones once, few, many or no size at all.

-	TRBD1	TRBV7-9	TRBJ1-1	CASSSRGSTEAFF	TGTGCCAGCAGCAGCAGGGGGAGCACTGAAGCTTTCTTT
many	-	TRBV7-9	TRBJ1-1	CASSLRPPNTEAFF	TGTGCCAGCAGCTTAAGGCCTCCGAACACTGAAGCTTTCTTT
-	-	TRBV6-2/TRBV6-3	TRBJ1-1	CASGVTRGPDTEAFF	TGTGCCAGCGGGGTGACAAGGGGCCCGGACACTGAAGCTTTCTTT
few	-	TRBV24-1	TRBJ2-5	CATSDSRGRSIQETQYF	TGTGCCACCAGTGATTCGAGGGGACGAAGCATACAAGAGACCCAGTACTTC
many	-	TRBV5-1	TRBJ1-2	CASTRDTGNYGYTF	TGCGCCAGCACCCGAGATACAGGGAACTATGGCTACACCTTC
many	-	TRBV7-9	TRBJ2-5	CASSLAPAQETQYF	TGTGCCAGCAGCTTAGCCCCAGCCCAAGAGACCCAGTACTTC
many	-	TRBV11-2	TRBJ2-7	CASSSGSRYEQYF	TGTGCCAGCAGCTCCGGGTCCCGCTACGAGCAGTACTTC
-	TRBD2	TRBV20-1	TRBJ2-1	CSARDPAGNEQFF	TGCAGTGCTAGAGATCCAGCGGGGAATGAGCAGTTCTTC
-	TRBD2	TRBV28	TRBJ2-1	CASSSPLAGGRHEQFF	TGTGCCAGCAGTTCCCCTTTAGCGGGAGGAAGGCATGAGCAGTTCTTC
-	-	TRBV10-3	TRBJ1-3	CAISESMVGLRSGNTIYF	TGTGCCATCAGTGAGTCGATGGTAGGGCTACGGTCTGGAAACACCATATATTTT
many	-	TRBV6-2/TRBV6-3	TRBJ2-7	CASSYSIGLPYEQYF	TGTGCCAGCAGTTACTCGATCGGACTGCCCTACGAGCAGTACTTC
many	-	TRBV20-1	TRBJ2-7	CSARETGKLSYEQYF	TGCAGTGCTAGAGAGACTGGGAAACTCTCCTACGAGCAGTACTTC
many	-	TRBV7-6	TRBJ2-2	CASTHGGYTGELFF	TGTGCCAGCACTCACGGGGGTTACACCGGGGAGCTGTTTTTT